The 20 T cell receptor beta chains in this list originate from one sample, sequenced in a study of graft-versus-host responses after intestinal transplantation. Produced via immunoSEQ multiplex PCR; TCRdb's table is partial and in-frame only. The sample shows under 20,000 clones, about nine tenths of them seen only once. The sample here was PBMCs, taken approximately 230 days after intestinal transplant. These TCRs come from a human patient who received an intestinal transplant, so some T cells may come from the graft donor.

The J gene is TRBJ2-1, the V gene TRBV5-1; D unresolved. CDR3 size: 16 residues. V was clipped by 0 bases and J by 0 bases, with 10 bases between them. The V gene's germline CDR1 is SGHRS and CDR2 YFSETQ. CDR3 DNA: TGCGCCAGCAGCTTGGGGGCGGTCTACTCCTACAATGAGCAGTTCTTC. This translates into CASSLGAVYSYNEQFF.

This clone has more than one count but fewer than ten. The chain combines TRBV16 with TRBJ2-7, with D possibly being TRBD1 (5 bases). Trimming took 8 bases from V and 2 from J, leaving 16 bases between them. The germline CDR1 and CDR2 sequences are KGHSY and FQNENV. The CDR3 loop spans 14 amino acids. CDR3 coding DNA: TGTGCCAGCGGACAAGGCACTGCGGCCTACGAGCAGTACTTC. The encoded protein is CASGQGTAAYEQYF.

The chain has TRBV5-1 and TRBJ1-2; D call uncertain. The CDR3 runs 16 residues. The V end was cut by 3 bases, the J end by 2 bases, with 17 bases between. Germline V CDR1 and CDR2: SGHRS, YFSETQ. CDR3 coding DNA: TGCGCCAGCAGCTCGGAAGCAGGAGAACTGAACTATGGCTACACCTTC. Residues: CASSSEAGELNYGYTF.

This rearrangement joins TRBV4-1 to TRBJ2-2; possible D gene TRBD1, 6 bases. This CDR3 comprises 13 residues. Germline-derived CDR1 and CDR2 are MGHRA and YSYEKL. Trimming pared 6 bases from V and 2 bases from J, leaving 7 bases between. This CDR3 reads CASRGGNTGELFF. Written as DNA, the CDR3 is TGCGCCAGCAGAGGGGGAAACACCGGGGAGCTGTTTTTT.

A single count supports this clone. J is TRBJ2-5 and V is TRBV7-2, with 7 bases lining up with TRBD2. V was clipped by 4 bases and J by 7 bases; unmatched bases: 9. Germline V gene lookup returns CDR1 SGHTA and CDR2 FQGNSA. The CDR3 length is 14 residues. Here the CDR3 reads CASSSTSFAATQYF. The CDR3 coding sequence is TGTGCCAGCAGCTCGACTAGCTTTGCTGCGACCCAGTACTTC.

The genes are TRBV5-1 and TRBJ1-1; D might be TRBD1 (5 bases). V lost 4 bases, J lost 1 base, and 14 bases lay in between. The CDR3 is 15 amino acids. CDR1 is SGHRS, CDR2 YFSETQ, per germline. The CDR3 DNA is TGCGCCAGCAGCATCCCCAAGACAGAGAACACTGAAGCTTTCTTT. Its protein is CASSIPKTENTEAFF.

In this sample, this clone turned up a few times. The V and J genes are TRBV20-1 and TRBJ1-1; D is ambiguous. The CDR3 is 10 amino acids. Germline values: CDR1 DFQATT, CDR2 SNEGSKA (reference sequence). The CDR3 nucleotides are TGCAGGGCACAGAACACTGAAGCTTTCTTT. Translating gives CRAQNTEAFF.

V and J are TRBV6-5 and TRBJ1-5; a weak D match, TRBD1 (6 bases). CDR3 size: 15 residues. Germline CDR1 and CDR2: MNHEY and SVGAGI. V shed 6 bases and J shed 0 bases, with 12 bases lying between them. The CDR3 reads CASRAGAYSNQPQHF. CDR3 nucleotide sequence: TGTGCCAGCAGGGCAGGGGCGTATAGCAATCAGCCCCAGCATTTT.

The chain's CDR3 is CASTGGGAWETQYF. CDR3 nucleotide sequence: TGTGCCAGCACTGGGGGTGGGGCATGGGAGACCCAGTACTTC. The gene calls are TRBV2 and TRBJ2-5; D may match TRBD1 or TRBD2 (5 bases each). The germline gives CDR1 SNHLY, CDR2 FYNNEI. V was shortened by 7 bases and J by 5 bases, with 17 bases between the two germline ends. CDR3 size: 14 residues.

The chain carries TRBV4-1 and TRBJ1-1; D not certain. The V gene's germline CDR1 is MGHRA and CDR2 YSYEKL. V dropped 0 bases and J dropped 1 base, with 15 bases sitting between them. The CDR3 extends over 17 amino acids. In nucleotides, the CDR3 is TGCGCCAGCAGCCAAGACCAACGCGGACGGGGGAACACTGAAGCTTTCTTT. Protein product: CASSQDQRGRGNTEAFF.

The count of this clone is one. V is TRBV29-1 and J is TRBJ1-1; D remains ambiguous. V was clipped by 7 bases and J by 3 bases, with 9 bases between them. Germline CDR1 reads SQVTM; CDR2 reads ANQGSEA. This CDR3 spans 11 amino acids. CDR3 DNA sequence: TGCAGCGCCTCCGATTACACTGAAGCTTTCTTT. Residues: CSASDYTEAFF.

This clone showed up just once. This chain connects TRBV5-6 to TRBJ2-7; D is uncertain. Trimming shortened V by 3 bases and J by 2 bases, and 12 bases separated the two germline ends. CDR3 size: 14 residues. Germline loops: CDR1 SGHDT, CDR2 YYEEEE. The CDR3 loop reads CASSSLRRAYEQYF. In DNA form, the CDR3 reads TGTGCCAGCAGCTCCCTTAGACGGGCCTACGAGCAGTACTTC.

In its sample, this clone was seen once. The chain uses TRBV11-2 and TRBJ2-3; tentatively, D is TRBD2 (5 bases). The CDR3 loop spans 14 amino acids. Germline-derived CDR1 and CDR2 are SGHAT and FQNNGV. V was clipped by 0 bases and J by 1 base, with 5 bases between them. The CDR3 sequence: CASSLELGTDTQYF. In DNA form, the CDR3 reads TGTGCCAGCAGCTTAGAACTAGGCACAGATACGCAGTATTTT.

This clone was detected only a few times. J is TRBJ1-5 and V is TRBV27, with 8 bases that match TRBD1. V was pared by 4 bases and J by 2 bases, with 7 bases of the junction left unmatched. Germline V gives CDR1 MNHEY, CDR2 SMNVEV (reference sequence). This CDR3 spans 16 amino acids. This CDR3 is CASSSIQGGGNQPQHF. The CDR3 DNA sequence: TGTGCCAGCAGTTCCATACAGGGGGGGGGCAATCAGCCCCAGCATTTT.

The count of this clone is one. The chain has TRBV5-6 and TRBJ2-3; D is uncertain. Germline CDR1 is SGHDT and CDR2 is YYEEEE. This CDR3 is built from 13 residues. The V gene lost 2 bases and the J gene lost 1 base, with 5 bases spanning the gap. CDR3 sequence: CASSLKGTDTQYF. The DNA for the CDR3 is TGTGCCAGCAGCTTAAAAGGCACAGATACGCAGTATTTT.

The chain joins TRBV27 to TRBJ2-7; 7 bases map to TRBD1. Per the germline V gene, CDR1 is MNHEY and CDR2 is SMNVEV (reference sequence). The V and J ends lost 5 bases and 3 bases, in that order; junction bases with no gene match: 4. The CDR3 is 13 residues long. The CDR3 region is CASSIQGSYEQYF. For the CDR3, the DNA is TGTGCCAGCAGTATACAGGGGAGCTACGAGCAGTACTTC.

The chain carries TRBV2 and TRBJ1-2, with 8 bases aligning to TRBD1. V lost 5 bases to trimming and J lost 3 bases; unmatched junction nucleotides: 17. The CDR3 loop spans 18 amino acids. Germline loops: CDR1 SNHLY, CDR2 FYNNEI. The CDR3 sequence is CASSTPNEGDRLYYGYTF. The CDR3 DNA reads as TGTGCCAGCAGTACACCTAACGAGGGGGACAGGCTATACTATGGCTACACCTTC.

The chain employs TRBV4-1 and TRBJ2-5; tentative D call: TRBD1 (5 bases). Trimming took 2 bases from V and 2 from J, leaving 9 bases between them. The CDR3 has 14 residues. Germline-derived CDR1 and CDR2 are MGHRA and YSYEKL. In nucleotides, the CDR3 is TGCGCCAGCAGCCAAAGGTCAGGGCAAGAGACCCAGTACTTC. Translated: CASSQRSGQETQYF.

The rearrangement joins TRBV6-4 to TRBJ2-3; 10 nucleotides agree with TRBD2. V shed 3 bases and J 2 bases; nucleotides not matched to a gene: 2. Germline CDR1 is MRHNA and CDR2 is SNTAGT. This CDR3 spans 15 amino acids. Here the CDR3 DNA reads TGTGCCAGCAGTGAGAGCGGGGGGGCCACAGATACGCAGTATTTT. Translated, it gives CASSESGGATDTQYF.

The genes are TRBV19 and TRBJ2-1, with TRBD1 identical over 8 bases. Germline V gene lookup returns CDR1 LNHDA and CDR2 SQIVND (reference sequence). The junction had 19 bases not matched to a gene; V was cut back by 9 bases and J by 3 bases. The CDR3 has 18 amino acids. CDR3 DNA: TGTGCCAGCCGGACCGGGACAGGCGATCCGAGACTCTACAATGAGCAGTTCTTC. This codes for CASRTGTGDPRLYNEQFF.